Listed below are T cell receptor beta chains from one sample, sequenced in a study of CD8+ T cells in alopecia areata. Only in-frame clones appear in the TCRdb table, and some are missing; sequencing was by immunoSEQ multiplex PCR. The sample lists about 200,000 clones; 50% to 70% were seen once. This sample comprised CD4+ T cells sorted from blood, obtained at week 4, from a patient treated with tofacitinib. The receptor set was obtained from a human donor with alopecia areata. Both conserved end residues are part of each CDR3. Fields, in order: D gene, V gene, clone size, J gene, CDR3 DNA, CDR3 protein. D genes are given only for firm matches. Clone size is shown for a subset of rows, as once, few, many or a class of expanded clone.

TRBD1,TRBV27,-,TRBJ1-2,TGTGCCAGCAGTTCACGGGACAGCCCCAACTATGGCTACACCTTC,CASSSRDSPNYGYTF
-,TRBV2,-,TRBJ1-3,TGTGCCAGCAAGATAGCCCTCTCTGGAAACACCATATATTTT,CASKIALSGNTIYF
-,TRBV4-1,many,TRBJ2-3,TGCGCCAGCAGCAGGCCCGGGGATACGCAGTATTTT,CASSRPGDTQYF
-,TRBV6-5,-,TRBJ1-1,TGTGCCAGCAGTTACTCGGCTCGTCTGGGTACTGAAGCTTTCTTT,CASSYSARLGTEAFF
-,TRBV15,few,TRBJ1-5,TGTGCCACCAGGGTGGGAGAGCAGCCCCAGCATTTT,CATRVGEQPQHF
TRBD1,TRBV18,-,TRBJ1-2,TGTGCCAGCTCACCAAGTTCGTCGGACAGGGGTAATGGCTACACCTTC,CASSPSSSDRGNGYTF
-,TRBV29-1,-,TRBJ1-6,TGCAGCGTTGCCGAAACGCGGGACGGTTCACCCCTCCACTTT,CSVAETRDGSPLHF
-,TRBV9,-,TRBJ2-3,TGTGCCAGCAGCGGTACGGGGGCCCTACCAGATACGCAGTATTTT,CASSGTGALPDTQYF
-,TRBV9,-,TRBJ2-7,TGTGCCAGCAGCCTAACGACAAGCTCCTACGAGCAGTACTTC,CASSLTTSSYEQYF
TRBD1,TRBV25-1,once,TRBJ2-7,TGTGCCAGCAGTGGAGCTCCACGGGACAGGTCAACCTACGAGCAGTACTTC,CASSGAPRDRSTYEQYF
-,TRBV4-3,few,TRBJ1-4,TGCGCCAGTAGTACGGCCAGACCCGAAAAACTGTTTTTT,CASSTARPEKLFF
-,TRBV5-6,-,TRBJ2-5,TGTGCCAGCAGCTTGACGGACCAAGAGACCCAGTACTTC,CASSLTDQETQYF
TRBD1,TRBV30,few,TRBJ1-2,TGTGCCTGGAGTACCGGGACAGGGTTCTTACGTCGGGGCTACACCTTC,CAWSTGTGFLRRGYTF
-,TRBV7-9,few,TRBJ2-3,TGTGCCAGCAGCACTGGGAGGGGGGGCCGGACAGATACGCAGTATTTT,CASSTGRGGRTDTQYF
-,TRBV7-2,-,TRBJ1-6,TGTGCCAGCAGCTCTTCCGGGTATAATTCACCCCTCCACTTT,CASSSSGYNSPLHF
-,TRBV5-1,-,TRBJ2-3,TGCGCCAGCAGCTTGAACACAGATACGCAGTATTTT,CASSLNTDTQYF
-,TRBV4-3,-,TRBJ2-4,TGCGCCAGCAGCCAAGATGTTCCGGGACTCGCTAATGTTAACATTCAGTACTTC,CASSQDVPGLANVNIQYF
-,TRBV29-1,once,TRBJ1-2,TGCAGCGTTGAAGCAGTCCGAAGGGAAGGCTATGGCTACACCTTC,CSVEAVRREGYGYTF
-,TRBV15,-,TRBJ2-2,TGTGCCACCAGCAGCCACACGGCCGGGGAGCTGTTTTTT,CATSSHTAGELFF
-,TRBV29-1,-,TRBJ1-4,TGCAGCGTTAGCTTTAATGAAAAACTGTTTTTT,CSVSFNEKLFF
-,TRBV18,once,TRBJ1-2,TGTGCCAGCTCACCCTCCGTGGTGAGAGCGGATGGCTACACCTTC,CASSPSVVRADGYTF
-,TRBV30,-,TRBJ1-1,TGTGCCTGGAGACTAGGGCAGAACACTGAAGCTTTCTTT,CAWRLGQNTEAFF
-,TRBV5-6,few,TRBJ2-3,TGTGCCAGCAGCTTGAACCGGGGGAGAAGCACAGATACGCAGTATTTT,CASSLNRGRSTDTQYF
-,TRBV20-1,few,TRBJ1-2,TGCAGTTTGACAGAGACCTATGGCTACACCTTC,CSLTETYGYTF
TRBD1,TRBV29-1,few,TRBJ1-2,TGCAGCGTTGCTACGGACAGGGTAATTGGCTACACCTTC,CSVATDRVIGYTF
TRBD2,TRBV9,-,TRBJ2-4,TGTGCCAGCAGCGCGGGACTAGAGGAAAACATTCAGTACTTC,CASSAGLEENIQYF
-,TRBV20-1,once,TRBJ1-2,TGCAGTGCTATCGGGCAGTATGGCTACACCTTC,CSAIGQYGYTF
-,TRBV27,few,TRBJ2-5,TGTGCCAGCAGTTTCGAAAGTGGGCACGGCCAGTACTTC,CASSFESGHGQYF
-,TRBV5-1,few,TRBJ2-1,TGCGCCAGCAGCTATCGGGCTAGGGTGGGGAACTACAATGAGCAGTTCTTC,CASSYRARVGNYNEQFF
-,TRBV7-9,-,TRBJ1-2,TGTGCCAGCAGCTTAGGGACCGCCACCTATGTGAGCTACACCTTC,CASSLGTATYVSYTF
-,TRBV6-5,-,TRBJ1-1,TGTGCCAGCAGTCGGTACACTGAAGCTTTCTTT,CASSRYTEAFF
TRBD1,TRBV19,many,TRBJ1-5,TGTGCCAGTAGTATACCCGCGCGGTTGAGACAGGGGAATCAGCCCCAGCATTTT,CASSIPARLRQGNQPQHF
-,TRBV30,-,TRBJ1-6,TGTGCCTGGAGTGCCCCGCCAGGGAGCAATTCACCCCTCCACTTT,CAWSAPPGSNSPLHF
TRBD2,TRBV5-1,-,TRBJ2-5,TGCGCCAGCAGCGGGGACTATAAGACCCAGTACTTC,CASSGDYKTQYF
-,TRBV29-1,-,TRBJ2-3,TGCAGCGTTGAAGTAGGGGGGTTCGGCACAGATACGCAGTATTTT,CSVEVGGFGTDTQYF
-,TRBV6-4,-,TRBJ2-1,TGTGCCAGCAGTGACTCCACTCGCAATGAGCAGTTCTTC,CASSDSTRNEQFF
-,TRBV30,-,TRBJ1-6,TGTGCCTGGAGTGTAGCGTCGGTGAATTCACCCCTCCACTTT,CAWSVASVNSPLHF
-,TRBV5-6,-,TRBJ2-1,TGTGCCAGCAGGAATCTGTCTCGACACGATGAGCAGTTCTTC,CASRNLSRHDEQFF
TRBD2,TRBV11-2,-,TRBJ2-1,TGTGCCAGCAGCTCCCTCGAGCGGGGGAGCTACAATGAGCAGTTCTTC,CASSSLERGSYNEQFF
-,TRBV29-1,-,TRBJ2-6,TGCAGCGTTGAAATGGTCGGATCAGGGGCCAACGTCCTGACTTTC,CSVEMVGSGANVLTF
-,TRBV10-2,few,TRBJ1-1,TGCGCCAGCAGTGAGGATCACACTGAAGCTTTCTTT,CASSEDHTEAFF
-,TRBV15,-,TRBJ2-3,TGTGCCACCAGCAGAGGGGACGCCCACACAGATACGCAGTATTTT,CATSRGDAHTDTQYF
-,TRBV29-1,-,TRBJ1-2,TGCAGCGTTGGGGGATCTAACTATGGCTACACCTTC,CSVGGSNYGYTF
TRBD1,TRBV7-9,-,TRBJ2-7,TGTGCCAGCAACCCGGACAGGGGCGAGCAGTACTTC,CASNPDRGEQYF
-,TRBV7-3,many,TRBJ2-2,TGTGCCAGCAGCTTAACGGGACTTAGAACCGGGGAGCTGTTTTTT,CASSLTGLRTGELFF
-,TRBV15,-,TRBJ1-2,TGTGCCACCAGCAGAGATTTGAGTGGCTACACCTTC,CATSRDLSGYTF
-,TRBV5-4,-,TRBJ2-1,TGTGCCAGCAGCTTGGCCGTAGGACAAACATCTACAGCCGAACTCTTC,CASSLAVGQTSTAELF
-,TRBV25-1,once,TRBJ1-5,TGTGCCAGCAGTGAACCAGGAGGCAATCAGCCCCAGCATTTT,CASSEPGGNQPQHF
-,TRBV6-5,-,TRBJ2-3,TGTGCCAGCAGTTATTTCGGGGGAGGAGGAGATACGCAGTATTTT,CASSYFGGGGDTQYF
-,TRBV4-3,once,TRBJ2-2,TGCGCCAGCAGCCAAGATCAGGGGCCCGGGGAGCTGTTTTTT,CASSQDQGPGELFF
TRBD2,TRBV9,-,TRBJ2-1,TGTGCCAGCAGCTCAAGCGGGGCTCCCTACAATGAGCAGTTCTTC,CASSSSGAPYNEQFF
TRBD1,TRBV4-1,few,TRBJ2-7,TGCGCCAGCAGCCAGACCGGGACAGCCTACGAGCAGTACTTC,CASSQTGTAYEQYF
-,TRBV4-3,few,TRBJ2-3,TGCGCCAGCAGCCAAGGAGACAGCCGCACAGATACGCAGTATTTT,CASSQGDSRTDTQYF
-,TRBV27,-,TRBJ2-1,TGTGCCAGCAGTTCCCCCACTATTAAGCAGTTCTTC,CASSSPTIKQFF
TRBD1,TRBV11-3,few,TRBJ2-5,TGTGCCAGCGCTAGGGACAGGGCCCAAGAGACCCAGTACTTC,CASARDRAQETQYF
-,TRBV7-2,-,TRBJ1-6,TGTGCCAGCAGCTCAGGGCAGGGCGGGGGAGGTTCACCCCTCCACTTT,CASSSGQGGGGSPLHF
-,TRBV9,-,TRBJ2-1,TGTGCCAGCAGCGTAGAGAGGGGCCGTGAGCAGTTCTTC,CASSVERGREQFF
-,TRBV29-1,few,TRBJ2-1,TGCAGCGTTGATTTTGCGGGGCTCTACAATGAGCAGTTCTTC,CSVDFAGLYNEQFF
-,TRBV9,-,TRBJ1-2,TGTGCCAGCAGCCCCACGGAGTATGGCTACACCTTC,CASSPTEYGYTF
TRBD2,TRBV18,-,TRBJ2-2,TGTGCCAGCTCACCACCTCAAGCGGGGGGAAACACCGGGGAGCTGTTTTTT,CASSPPQAGGNTGELFF